This TCR beta chain stems from a study of T cells in women clearing cervical HPV infection. At the level of the study: Case blood was drawn when the lesion was first found; control blood after infection became undetectable. Whole-study results and caveats: CIN3+ cases had significantly higher TCR richness than controls; evenness did not differ.

CDR1 is MDHEN and CDR2 is SYDVKM in the germline V gene. The V gene lost 2 bases and the J gene lost 3 bases, with 14 bases spanning the gap. CDR3 length equals 16 residues. Remarks on this clone: The antigen is undetermined. The CDR3 end is not reached by the read, which stops 3 residues before it; the germline J gene fills it in.

Clones were sequenced by immunoSEQ multiplex PCR, and TCRdb holds only the in-frame ones, with some missing. The sample features tens of thousands of clones, with under 3.5% in its top ten. The chain links TRBV28 to TRBJ1-5, with D possibly matching TRBD1 (5 bases). The sample was blood buffy coat. The receptor's source is a woman between 18 and 75 years old with a cervical HPV16 infection that either progressed to CIN3+ or cleared (not recorded which). Here the CDR3 reads CASSLTRRAPNQPQHF. The part of the CDR3 DNA that was read is TGTGCCAGCAGTTTAACCCGCAGGGCTCCCAATCAGCCC.